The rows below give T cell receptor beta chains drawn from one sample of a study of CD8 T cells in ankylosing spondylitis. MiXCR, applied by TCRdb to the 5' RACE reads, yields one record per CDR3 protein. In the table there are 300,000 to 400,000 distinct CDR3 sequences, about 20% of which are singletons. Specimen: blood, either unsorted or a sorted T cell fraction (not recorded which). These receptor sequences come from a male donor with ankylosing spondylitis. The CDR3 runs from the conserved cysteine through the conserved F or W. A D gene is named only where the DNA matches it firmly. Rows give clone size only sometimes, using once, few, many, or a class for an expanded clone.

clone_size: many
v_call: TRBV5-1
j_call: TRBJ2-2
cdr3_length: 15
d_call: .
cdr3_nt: TGCGCCAGCAGGACTGGTGCAGCGAACACCGGGGAGCTGTTTTTT
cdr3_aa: CASRTGAANTGELFF

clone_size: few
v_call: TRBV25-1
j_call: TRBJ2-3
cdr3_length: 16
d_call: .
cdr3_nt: TGTGCCAGCAGTGACCCCGCGGCCTCTAGCACAGATACGCAGTATTTT
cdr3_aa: CASSDPAASSTDTQYF

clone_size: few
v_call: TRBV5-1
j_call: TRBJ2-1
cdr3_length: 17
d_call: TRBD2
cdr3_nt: TGCGCCAGCAGCATGACTAGCGGGAGAGGTTCCTACAATGAGCAGTTCTTC
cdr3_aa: CASSMTSGRGSYNEQFF

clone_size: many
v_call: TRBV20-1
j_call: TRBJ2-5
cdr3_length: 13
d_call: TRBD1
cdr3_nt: TGCAGTGCTAGAGGGACAGGGGTTGAGACCCAGTACTTC
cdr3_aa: CSARGTGVETQYF

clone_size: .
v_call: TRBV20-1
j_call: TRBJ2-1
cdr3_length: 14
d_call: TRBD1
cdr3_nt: TGCAGTGCCACCGCCGGGACAGGCGCCAATGAGCAGTTCTTC
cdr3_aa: CSATAGTGANEQFF

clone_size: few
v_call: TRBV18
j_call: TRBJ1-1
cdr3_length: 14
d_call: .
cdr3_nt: TGTGCCAGCTCACCGACAGGCCGGAACACTGAAGCTTTCTTT
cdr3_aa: CASSPTGRNTEAFF

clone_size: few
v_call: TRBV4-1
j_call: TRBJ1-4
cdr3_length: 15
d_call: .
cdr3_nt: TGCGCCAGCAGCCAAGATCCGGGGGGATGGGAAAAACTGTTTTTT
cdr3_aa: CASSQDPGGWEKLFF

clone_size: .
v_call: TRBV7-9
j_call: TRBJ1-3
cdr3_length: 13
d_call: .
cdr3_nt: TGTGCCAGCAGCGCAAACAGGGGAAACACCATATATTTT
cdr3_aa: CASSANRGNTIYF

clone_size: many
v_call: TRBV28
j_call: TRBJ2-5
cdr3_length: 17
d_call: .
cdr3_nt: TGTGCCAGCAGTACCTACCTCGACAGATTCTACCAAGAGACCCAGTACTTC
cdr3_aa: CASSTYLDRFYQETQYF

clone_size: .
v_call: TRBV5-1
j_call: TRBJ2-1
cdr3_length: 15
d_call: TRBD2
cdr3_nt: TGCGCCAGCCGCTTATTTAGCGGGGGGTACAATGAGCAGTTCTTC
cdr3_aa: CASRLFSGGYNEQFF

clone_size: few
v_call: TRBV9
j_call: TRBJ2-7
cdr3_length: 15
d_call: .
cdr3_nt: TGTGCCAGCAGCATCACCGGGACTCCTCTCTACGAGCAGTACTTC
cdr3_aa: CASSITGTPLYEQYF

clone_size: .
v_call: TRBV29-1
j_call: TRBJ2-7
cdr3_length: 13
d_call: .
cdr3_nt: TGCAGCGTTGTGTGGGGGGTGGCCTACGAGCAGTACTTC
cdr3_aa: CSVVWGVAYEQYF

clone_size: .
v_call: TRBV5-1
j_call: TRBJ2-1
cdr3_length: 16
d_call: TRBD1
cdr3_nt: TGCGCCAGCAGCTTGGACAGGGGTGTCTCCTACAATGAGCAGTTCTTC
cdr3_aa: CASSLDRGVSYNEQFF

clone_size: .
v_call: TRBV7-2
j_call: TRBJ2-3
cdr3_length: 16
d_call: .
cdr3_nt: TGTGCCAGCAGCTTAGTTGCGGACCTAAGCACAGATACGCAGTATTTT
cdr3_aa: CASSLVADLSTDTQYF

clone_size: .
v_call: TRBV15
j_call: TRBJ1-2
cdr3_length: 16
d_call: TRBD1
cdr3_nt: TGTGCCACCAGCAGAGATCAAACAGGGGCGGGCTATGGCTACACCTTC
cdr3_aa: CATSRDQTGAGYGYTF

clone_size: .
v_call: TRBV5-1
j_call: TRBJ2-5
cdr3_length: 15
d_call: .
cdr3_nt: TGCGCCAGCAGCTTGGATGGGGCGCGGACGGAGACCCAGTACTTC
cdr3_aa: CASSLDGARTETQYF

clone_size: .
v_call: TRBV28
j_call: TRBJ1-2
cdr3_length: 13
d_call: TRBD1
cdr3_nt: TGTGCCAGCAGACGGACAGGCGTTTCTGGCTACACCTTC
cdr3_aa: CASRRTGVSGYTF

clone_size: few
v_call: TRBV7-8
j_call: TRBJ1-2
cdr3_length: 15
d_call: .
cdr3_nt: TGTGCCAGCAGCTTCTCTAGACAGGTCGACTATGGCTACACCTTC
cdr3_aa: CASSFSRQVDYGYTF

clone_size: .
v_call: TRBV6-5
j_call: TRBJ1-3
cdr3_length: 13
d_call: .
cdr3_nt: TGTGCCAGCAGTTATTCGGGCGGAAACACCATATATTTT
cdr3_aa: CASSYSGGNTIYF

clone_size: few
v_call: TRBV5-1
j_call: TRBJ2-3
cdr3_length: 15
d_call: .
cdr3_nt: TGCGCCAGCCAGAACGACCTAGCAGGCACAGATACGCAGTATTTT
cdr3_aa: CASQNDLAGTDTQYF

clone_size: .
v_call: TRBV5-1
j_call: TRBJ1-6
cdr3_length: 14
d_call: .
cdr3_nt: TGCGCCAGCACCGAAGGGACGGCAAATTCACCCCTCCACTTT
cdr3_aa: CASTEGTANSPLHF

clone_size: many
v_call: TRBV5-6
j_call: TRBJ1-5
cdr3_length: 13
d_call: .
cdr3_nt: TGTGCCAGCAGCCGGACCGGGAATCAGCCCCAGCATTTT
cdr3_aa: CASSRTGNQPQHF

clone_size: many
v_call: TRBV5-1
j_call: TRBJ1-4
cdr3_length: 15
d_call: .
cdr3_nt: TGCGCCAGCAGCTTGGGAGACAGAAGCCTCGAAAAACTGTTTTTT
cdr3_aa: CASSLGDRSLEKLFF

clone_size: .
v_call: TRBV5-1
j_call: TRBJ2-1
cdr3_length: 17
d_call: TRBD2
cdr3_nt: TGCGCCAGCAGCTTGGCCGCTGGCGGGAGGGCCTTGAATGAGCAGTTCTTC
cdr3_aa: CASSLAAGGRALNEQFF

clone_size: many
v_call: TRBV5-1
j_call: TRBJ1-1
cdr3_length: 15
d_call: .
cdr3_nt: TGCGCCAGCACGGACTTAAGGGGCATGAACACTGAAGCTTTCTTT
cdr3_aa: CASTDLRGMNTEAFF

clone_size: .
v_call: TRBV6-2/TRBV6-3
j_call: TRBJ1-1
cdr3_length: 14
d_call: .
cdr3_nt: TGTGCCAGCAGTCCAGGGGCCGATTTCACTGAAGCTTTCTTT
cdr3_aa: CASSPGADFTEAFF

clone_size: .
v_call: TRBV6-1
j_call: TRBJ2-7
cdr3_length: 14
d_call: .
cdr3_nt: TGTGCCAGCAGTGAATCAGGGGGGGCCTACGAGCAGTACTTC
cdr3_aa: CASSESGGAYEQYF

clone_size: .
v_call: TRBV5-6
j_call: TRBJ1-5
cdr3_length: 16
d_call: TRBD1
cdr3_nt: TGTGCCAGCAGCATCAGGACAGGGGGCGCGGGTCAGCCCCAGCATTTT
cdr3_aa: CASSIRTGGAGQPQHF

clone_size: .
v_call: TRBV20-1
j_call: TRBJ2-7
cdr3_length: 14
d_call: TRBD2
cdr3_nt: TGCAGTGCACGTCGGTCTAGCGGAGTCCAGGAGCAGTACTTC
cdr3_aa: CSARRSSGVQEQYF

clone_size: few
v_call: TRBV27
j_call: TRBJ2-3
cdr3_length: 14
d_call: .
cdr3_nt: TGTGCCAGCAGTCCCATCCATAGTCCAGATACGCAGTATTTT
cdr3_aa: CASSPIHSPDTQYF

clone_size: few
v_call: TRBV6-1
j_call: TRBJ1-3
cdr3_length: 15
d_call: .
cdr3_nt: TGTGCCAGCAGTGAAGCGCTGAGAACTGGAAACACCATATATTTT
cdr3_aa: CASSEALRTGNTIYF

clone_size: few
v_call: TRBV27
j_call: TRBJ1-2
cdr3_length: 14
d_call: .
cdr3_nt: TGTGCCAGCAGTTTATATCCCGGGGAACATGGCTACACCTTC
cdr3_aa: CASSLYPGEHGYTF

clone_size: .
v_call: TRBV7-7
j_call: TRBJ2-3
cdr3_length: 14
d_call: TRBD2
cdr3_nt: TGTGCCAGCGCTCCCGGGACTAGCCCCAGTACGCAGTATTTT
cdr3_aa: CASAPGTSPSTQYF

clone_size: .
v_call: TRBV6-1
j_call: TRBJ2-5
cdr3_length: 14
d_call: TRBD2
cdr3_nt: TGTGCCAGCAGGCTAGCGGGAGTGGAAGAGACCCAGTACTTC
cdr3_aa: CASRLAGVEETQYF

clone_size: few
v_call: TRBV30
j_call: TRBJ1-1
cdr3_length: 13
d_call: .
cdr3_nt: TGTGCCTGGTCGGGTCGGATGAACACTGAAGCTTTCTTT
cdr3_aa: CAWSGRMNTEAFF

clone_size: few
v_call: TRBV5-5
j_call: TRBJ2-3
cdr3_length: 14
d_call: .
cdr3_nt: TGTGCCAGCAGCTGGGTTGGAGGCACAGATACGCAGTATTTT
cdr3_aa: CASSWVGGTDTQYF

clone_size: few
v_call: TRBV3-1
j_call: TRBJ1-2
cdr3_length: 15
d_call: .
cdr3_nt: TGTGCCAGCAGCCAAGAAGGGATAGACGGGCACGGCTACACCTTC
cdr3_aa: CASSQEGIDGHGYTF

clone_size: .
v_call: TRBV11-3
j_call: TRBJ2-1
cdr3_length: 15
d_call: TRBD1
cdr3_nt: TGTGCCAGCAGCCCCCTCGGACAGGCAAACAATGAGCAGTTCTTC
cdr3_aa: CASSPLGQANNEQFF

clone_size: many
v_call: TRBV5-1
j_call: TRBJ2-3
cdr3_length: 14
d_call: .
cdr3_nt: TGCGCCAGCAGCTTGAGACAGTACACAGATACGCAGTATTTT
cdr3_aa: CASSLRQYTDTQYF

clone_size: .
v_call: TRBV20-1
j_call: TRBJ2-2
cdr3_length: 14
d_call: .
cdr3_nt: TGCAGTGCTAGCACACCTTCGAACACCGGGGAGCTGTTTTTT
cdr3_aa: CSASTPSNTGELFF

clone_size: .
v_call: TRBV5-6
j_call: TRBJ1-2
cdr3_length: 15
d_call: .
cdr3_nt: TGTGCCAGCAGTTTTGGACCGAGGGACAACTATGGCTACACCTTC
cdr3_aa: CASSFGPRDNYGYTF

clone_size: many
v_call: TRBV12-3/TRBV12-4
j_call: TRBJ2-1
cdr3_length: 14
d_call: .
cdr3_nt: TGTGCCAGCAGTTTTGATAGCTCCTACAATGAGCAGTTCTTC
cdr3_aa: CASSFDSSYNEQFF

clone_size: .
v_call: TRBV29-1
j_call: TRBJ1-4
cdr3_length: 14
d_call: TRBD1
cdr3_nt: TGCAGCGTTCTCCAACAGGGGGTCGGTGAAAAACTGTTTTTT
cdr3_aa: CSVLQQGVGEKLFF